A selection of T cell receptor beta chains follows, all from one sample in a study of blood T cells in healthy people across ages. TCRdb fed the 5' RACE reads into MiXCR, producing one record per CDR3 protein. Among hundreds of thousands of distinct CDR3 sequences, about 54% were seen once, and the ten largest hold roughly 34%. The sample taken for sequencing was blood. The receptor set was obtained from a man between 60 and 75 years old in good health. CDR3s include the opening cysteine and the closing phenylalanine or tryptophan. Each record gives: V gene, J gene, CDR3 protein.

V gene: TRBV5-1
J gene: TRBJ1-1
CDR3 protein: CASRPSGRMNTEAFF

V gene: TRBV20-1
J gene: TRBJ2-7
CDR3 protein: CSASGGGRYEQYF

V gene: TRBV6-1
J gene: TRBJ2-1
CDR3 protein: CASSEGGLAGSSYNEQFF

V gene: TRBV27
J gene: TRBJ1-6
CDR3 protein: CASSLWEPSYNSPLHF

V gene: TRBV4-2
J gene: TRBJ2-4
CDR3 protein: CASSQDIAHPSDIQYF

V gene: TRBV24-1
J gene: TRBJ2-1
CDR3 protein: CATSDKGSTWNEQFF

V gene: TRBV5-1
J gene: TRBJ2-7
CDR3 protein: CASSLDGQDYEQYF

V gene: TRBV6-5
J gene: TRBJ1-1
CDR3 protein: CASSSGQVRNTEAFF

V gene: TRBV20-1
J gene: TRBJ2-7
CDR3 protein: CSAREVRGSSQQYF

V gene: TRBV20-1
J gene: TRBJ2-1
CDR3 protein: CSKISWSSYNEQFF

V gene: TRBV6-2/TRBV6-3
J gene: TRBJ2-7
CDR3 protein: CASNGQGSQYEQYF

V gene: TRBV10-3
J gene: TRBJ1-2
CDR3 protein: CAISEKPGQGSGYTF

V gene: TRBV9
J gene: TRBJ2-5
CDR3 protein: CASSVGPDQETQYF

V gene: TRBV12-3/TRBV12-4
J gene: TRBJ1-2
CDR3 protein: CASTRGEVTYGYTF

V gene: TRBV20-1
J gene: TRBJ2-5
CDR3 protein: CSARTGVETQYF

V gene: TRBV7-9
J gene: TRBJ1-2
CDR3 protein: CASSQPFYGYTF

V gene: TRBV2
J gene: TRBJ2-6
CDR3 protein: CASREPGGMTGANVLTF

V gene: TRBV29-1
J gene: TRBJ2-3
CDR3 protein: CSVGVQLATDTQYF

V gene: TRBV9
J gene: TRBJ1-5
CDR3 protein: CASSPLENQPQHF

V gene: TRBV20-1
J gene: TRBJ2-7
CDR3 protein: CSARGGDGTKTYEQYF

V gene: TRBV5-1
J gene: TRBJ2-3
CDR3 protein: CASSLSDGRGSDTQYF

V gene: TRBV12-3/TRBV12-4
J gene: TRBJ2-7
CDR3 protein: CAGSLRGQGMGEQYF

V gene: TRBV20-1
J gene: TRBJ2-1
CDR3 protein: CSASVPGLNNEQFF

V gene: TRBV6-4
J gene: TRBJ2-3
CDR3 protein: CASRPWVGTDTQYF

V gene: TRBV5-1
J gene: TRBJ1-1
CDR3 protein: CASSLDGRNTEAFF

V gene: TRBV27
J gene: TRBJ2-5
CDR3 protein: CASSARQVAGQETQYF

V gene: TRBV6-5
J gene: TRBJ2-1
CDR3 protein: CASSYSAGGYNEQFF

V gene: TRBV24-1
J gene: TRBJ2-5
CDR3 protein: CATSDPGGVQETQYF

V gene: TRBV10-3
J gene: TRBJ2-7
CDR3 protein: CAISEGASGGYEQYF

V gene: TRBV12-3/TRBV12-4
J gene: TRBJ1-2
CDR3 protein: CASSSPGQSYGYTF

V gene: TRBV6-1
J gene: TRBJ2-5
CDR3 protein: CASRDRGREDETQYF

V gene: TRBV9
J gene: TRBJ1-2
CDR3 protein: CASSVGTGLYGYTF

V gene: TRBV7-2
J gene: TRBJ2-5
CDR3 protein: CAGRAIPAETQYF